These 25 T cell receptor beta chains came from one sample sequenced in a study of T cell repertoires in cytomegalovirus infection. TCRdb processed the reads anew with MiXCR; each CDR3 protein has one entry. This sample has around 260,000 distinct CDR3 sequences, with 9.1% found just once. Source material: PBMCs. Receptors originate from a human donor in good health (CMV status not recorded). Some clones in this sample may be carry-over from other donors' samples.

Only a few counts were recorded for this clonotype. CDR3 sequence (DNA): TGCGCCAGCAGCTTGGGTAGCCAGGGCCAAGAGACCCAGTACTTC. It specifies CASSLGSQGQETQYF. This rearrangement joins TRBV5-1 to TRBJ2-5, with D possibly being TRBD1 (5 bases). V lost 0 bases and J lost 1, with 10 bases in between. The CDR3 covers 15 residues. Germline lookup yields CDR1 SGHRS and CDR2 YFSETQ.

This clonotype was observed at least ten times. The gene calls are TRBV7-2 and TRBJ2-7; no clear D. The CDR3 spans 13 residues. Deletions cut 4 bases from V and 5 bases from J, with 12 bases between. Germline CDR1 reads SGHTA; CDR2 reads FQGNSA. CDR3 coding DNA: TGTGCCAGCAGCTCCCCTAGTTGGAACGAGCAGTACTTC. Its translation: CASSSPSWNEQYF.

This clonotype has only a few counts. This chain links TRBV7-8 with TRBJ1-1, with 11 bases fitting TRBD1. V gave up 4 bases and J gave up 4 bases; unmatched junction bases: 14. CDR3 length: 18 residues. Looked up from germline, CDR1 is SGHVS and CDR2 is FQNEAQ. The CDR3 here is CASSSRPWTGGFITEAFF. The CDR3 region has the DNA TGTGCCAGCAGCTCGAGGCCCTGGACAGGGGGCTTTATCACTGAAGCTTTCTTT.

This clonotype occurred many times. This CDR3 reads CASSYYRPGTDYHEQYF. Written as DNA, the CDR3 is TGTGCCAGCAGCTATTACCGCCCCGGGACAGACTACCACGAGCAGTACTTC. The V call is TRBV6-2 or TRBV6-3, the J call TRBJ2-7; 7 bases match TRBD1. The CDR3 spans 17 residues. Germline lookup yields CDR1 MNHEY and CDR2 SVGEGT. Trimming cost V 6 bases and J 5 bases; bases outside gene matches: 19.

In this sample, this clonotype turned up many times. V gene TRBV7-2 combines with J gene TRBJ2-5, with a weak D call TRBD1 (6 bases). Germline values: CDR1 SGHTA, CDR2 FQGNSA. The CDR3 loop spans 15 amino acids. Trimming removed 4 bases from V and 0 bases from J, with 12 bases in between. CDR3 loop: CASSYWDKYQETQYF. Written as DNA, the CDR3 is TGTGCCAGCAGCTACTGGGACAAGTACCAAGAGACCCAGTACTTC.

The chain carries TRBV11-2 and TRBJ2-3; D gene ambiguous. CDR1 SGHAT and CDR2 FQNNGV come from the germline V gene. This CDR3 region has 15 residues. Trimming left V 2 bases short and J 2 bases short, with 11 bases between. The CDR3 DNA reads TGTGCCAGCAGCTTATCTTCAAACCCCACAGATACGCAGTATTTT. This codes for CASSLSSNPTDTQYF.

This clonotype was recorded a few times. The chain recombines TRBV12-3 or TRBV12-4 with TRBJ2-1; D could derive from TRBD1 or TRBD2 (6 bases each). CDR3 length equals 13 residues. Trimming left V 10 bases short and J 0 bases short, with 10 bases between. The CDR3 nucleotides are TGTGCCACCGGGGGCATCTCCTACAATGAGCAGTTCTTC. Amino acid sequence: CATGGISYNEQFF.

This clonotype was seen at least ten times. The chain joins TRBV28 to TRBJ2-5; TRBD2 might be the D (5 bases). The V gene lost 5 bases and the J gene lost 2 bases, with 12 bases spanning the gap. Germline V gene data show CDR1 as MDHEN and CDR2 as SYDVKM. This CDR3 region has 14 residues. CDR3 in amino acids: CASSPSGSQETQYF. In DNA, the CDR3 is TGTGCCAGCAGTCCGTCGGGGTCTCAAGAGACCCAGTACTTC.

This clonotype was observed many times. The chain combines TRBV19 with TRBJ1-2; the match to TRBD1 covers 7 bases. The V and J ends lost 10 bases and 7 bases, in that order; junction bases with no gene match: 12. The CDR3 loop spans 13 amino acids. Germline V gene sequence: CDR1 LNHDA, CDR2 SQIVND (reference sequence). CDR3 nucleotide sequence: TGTGCCACCGTTATGACACAGGGGAGTGGCTACACCTTC. This translates into CATVMTQGSGYTF. The entire variable domain, with the rest obtained from reference TRBV19 and TRBJ1-2, is as follows: DGGITQSPKYLFRKEGQNVTLSCEQNLNHDAMYWYRQDPGQGLRLIYYSQIVNDFQKGDIAEGYSVSREKKESFPLTVTSAQKNPTAFYLCATVMTQGSGYTFGSGTRLTVV.

Ten or more counts support this clonotype. The genes are TRBV6-2 or TRBV6-3 and TRBJ2-1; 8 nucleotides line up with TRBD1. There are 16 residues in the CDR3. V lost 5 bases and J lost 1; bases outside the gene matches: 7. The germline CDR1 and CDR2 sequences are MNHEY and SVGEGT. The CDR3 loop reads CASSRQGPSSYNEQFF. The CDR3 DNA is TGTGCCAGCAGTCGACAGGGGCCATCTTCCTACAATGAGCAGTTCTTC.

This clonotype was seen at least ten times. This chain links TRBV7-2 with TRBJ1-5; tentatively, D is TRBD1 (6 bases). With 1 base removed from V and 6 bases from J, the gap between germline ends came to 13 bases. Germline V gene sequence: CDR1 SGHTA, CDR2 FQGNSA. The CDR3 runs 15 residues. The CDR3, as DNA: TGTGCCAGCAGCTTAGGCCAGGGGAGTTTTCAGCCCCAGCATTTT. Encoded protein: CASSLGQGSFQPQHF.

This clonotype was seen repeatedly, ten times or more. This chain joins TRBV12-3 or TRBV12-4 and TRBJ2-7, with no clear D. Trimming stripped 3 bases from V and 2 bases from J, with 11 bases between. The CDR3 extends over 14 amino acids. The CDR3: CASSFPRVPYEQYF. Written as DNA, the CDR3 is TGTGCCAGCAGTTTTCCCCGGGTCCCCTACGAGCAGTACTTC.

This clonotype was counted ten times or more. The chain has TRBV7-3 and TRBJ1-1, with D possibly matching TRBD1 (5 bases). The germline V and J ends were trimmed by 4 bases and 2 bases, with 14 bases remaining between them. CDR1 is SGHTA, CDR2 FQGTGA, per germline. The CDR3 sequence is 15 residues long. In DNA form, the CDR3 reads TGTGCCAGCAGCTCGCCTGCTCAGGGAAACACTGAAGCTTTCTTT. This encodes CASSSPAQGNTEAFF.

This clonotype was observed at least ten times. This chain uses TRBV7-2 with TRBJ1-2; D perhaps matches TRBD1 (6 bases). V lost 6 bases and J 5 bases, leaving 10 bases between the germline ends. The germline V gene has CDR1 SGHTA and CDR2 FQGNSA. The CDR3 has 12 amino acids. The CDR3 DNA reads as TGTGCCAGCAGGAGAACAGGGTATGGCTACACCTTC. Its protein product is CASRRTGYGYTF.

This clonotype has at least ten counts. The chain has TRBV12-3 or TRBV12-4 and TRBJ1-1; 10 nucleotides align to TRBD1. The CDR3 is 15 residues long. Trimming at V came to 4 bases and at J to 5 bases, leaving 7 bases not matched to a gene. CDR3 coding DNA: TGTGCCAGCAGTTCACCGGGACAGGGGTTTACTGAAGCTTTCTTT. It translates to CASSSPGQGFTEAFF.

This clonotype was seen repeatedly, ten times or more. The chain links TRBV7-2 to TRBJ2-5; 8 nucleotides align to TRBD2. The V gene end was trimmed by 0 bases and the J gene end by 6 bases; junction bases not matched to a gene: 6. Germline-derived CDR1 and CDR2 are SGHTA and FQGNSA. This CDR3 has 15 amino acids. CDR3 in amino acids: CASSLATTSVKTQYF. CDR3 coding DNA: TGTGCCAGCAGCTTAGCTACGACTAGCGTAAAGACCCAGTACTTC.

This clonotype has ten or more counts. The gene calls are TRBV7-2 and TRBJ2-4; maybe TRBD2 (6 bases). The germline V gene has CDR1 SGHTA and CDR2 FQGNSA. V was trimmed by 1 base and J by 12 bases, leaving 13 bases between them. The length of the CDR3 is 13 residues. CDR3: CASSLDLASTQYF. CDR3 DNA: TGTGCCAGCAGCTTAGATCTAGCGTCCACTCAGTACTTC.

Only one count was recorded for this clonotype. The CDR3: CASAILMGTEAFF. In DNA form, the CDR3 reads TGTGCCAGCGCGATCTTGATGGGCACTGAAGCTTTCTTT. The V and J genes are TRBV2 and TRBJ1-1; unclear D gene. Germline V lookup: CDR1 SNHLY, CDR2 FYNNEI. The V gene lost 8 bases and the J gene lost 4 bases, with 14 bases spanning the gap. The CDR3 contains 13 residues.

This chain uses TRBV7-2 with TRBJ2-7; no clear D gene. Germline assignment: CDR1 SGHTA and CDR2 FQGNSA. The CDR3 has 14 amino acids. Trimming took 4 bases from V and 2 from J, leaving 12 bases between them. CDR3 DNA: TGTGCCAGCAGCTCCCAGGTTGGGGCCTACGAGCAGTACTTC. Residues: CASSSQVGAYEQYF.

This clonotype came up many times. The chain uses TRBV7-2 and TRBJ1-2; D remains unclear. The germline V gene encodes CDR1 SGHTA and CDR2 FQGNSA. Trimming stripped 5 bases from V and 9 bases from J, with 10 bases between. This CDR3 contains 11 residues. The DNA for the CDR3 is TGTGCCAGCAGCCCTAGAAGGAGCTACACCTTC. Encoded protein: CASSPRRSYTF.

This clonotype was recorded at least ten times. The V call is TRBV7-2, the J call TRBJ2-2; 8 nucleotides agree with TRBD1. The ends lost 4 bases at V and 7 bases at J; junction bases unmatched: 5. CDR3 length equals 14 residues. Germline lookup yields CDR1 SGHTA and CDR2 FQGNSA. Here the CDR3 reads CASSSRGRSGELFF. The CDR3 DNA reads as TGTGCCAGCAGCTCCAGGGGGCGAAGCGGGGAGCTGTTTTTT.

V gene TRBV28 combines with J gene TRBJ1-5, with TRBD1 matching 8 bases. Germline V lookup: CDR1 MDHEN, CDR2 SYDVKM. This CDR3 contains 15 residues. Unmatched junction bases numbered 9, after V lost 4 bases and J lost 7 bases. Here the CDR3 reads CASSSMDRAGQPQHF. The CDR3 DNA is TGTGCCAGCAGTTCGATGGACAGGGCGGGGCAGCCCCAGCATTTT. The whole variable domain, filled in from reference TRBV28 and TRBJ1-5, reads DVKVTQSSRYLVKRTGEKVFLECVQDMDHENMFWYRQDPGLGLRLIYFSYDVKMKEKGDIPEGYSVSREKKERFSLILESASTNQTSMYLCASSSMDRAGQPQHFGDGTRLSIL.

This clonotype showed up many times. This sequence joins TRBV7-8 and TRBJ2-7; maybe TRBD2 (6 bases). Germline CDR1 SGHVS, CDR2 FQNEAQ. The V gene lost 0 bases and the J gene lost 6 bases, with 9 bases spanning the gap. The CDR3 has 13 residues. CDR3 coding DNA: TGTGCCAGCAGCTTAGCCGGACTAAGCGAGCAGTACTTC. This gives the protein CASSLAGLSEQYF.

This clonotype was counted at least ten times. The V and J genes are TRBV7-8 and TRBJ1-1, with 9 nucleotides matching TRBD1. The junction had 12 bases not matched to a gene; V was cut back by 5 bases and J by 5 bases. The CDR3 covers 16 residues. In germline, CDR1 is SGHVS, CDR2 FQNEAQ. The CDR3 DNA reads as TGTGCCAGCAGCACGGGACAGGGACACCCGATAACTGAAGCTTTCTTT. Translating it yields CASSTGQGHPITEAFF.

This clonotype was counted between two and nine times. The J gene is TRBJ2-5, the V gene TRBV12-3 or TRBV12-4; D uncertain. Trimming took off 6 bases at V and 7 bases at J, with 12 bases between the two ends. The length of the CDR3 is 12 residues. CDR3 amino acids: CASSQTDTTQYF. The CDR3 bases are TGTGCCAGCAGCCAAACCGACACGACCCAGTACTTC.